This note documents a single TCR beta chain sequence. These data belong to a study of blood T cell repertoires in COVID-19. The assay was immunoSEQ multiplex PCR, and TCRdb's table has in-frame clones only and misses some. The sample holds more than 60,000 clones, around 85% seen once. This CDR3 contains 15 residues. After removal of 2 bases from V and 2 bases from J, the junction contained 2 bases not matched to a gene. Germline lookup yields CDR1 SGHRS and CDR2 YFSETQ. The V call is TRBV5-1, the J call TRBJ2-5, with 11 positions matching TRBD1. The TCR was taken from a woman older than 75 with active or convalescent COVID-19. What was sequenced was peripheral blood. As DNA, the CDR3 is TGCGCCAGCAGCTTAAGGGACAGGGGGCAAGAGACCCAGTACTTC. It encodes CASSLRDRGQETQYF.